This T cell receptor (beta chain) was recovered during a study of blood T cell repertoires in COVID-19. Study as a whole: Whether acute or convalescent, the COVID-19 samples came from the United States, Italy and Spain. PBMCs, B-cell-depleted T cells, or T cells provided the cDNA or gDNA that made up the material.

From germline, CDR1 is WNHNN and CDR2 SYGVQD (reference sequence). V was clipped by 6 bases and J by 12 bases; unmatched bases: 11. This CDR3 is built from 13 residues. Participants spanned ages about 18 to 100 years and resided in 24 US areas. TCRdb's copy holds only in-frame clones and misses some; the assay was immunoSEQ multiplex PCR. The sample consists of about 230,000 clones, 88% of them appearing once. The sequenced sample was PBMCs or T cells enriched from blood (not recorded which). The receptor comes from a woman aged 40-49 years with acute COVID-19. The chain has TRBV10-1 and TRBJ1-5; the match to TRBD1 covers 7 bases. The CDR3 bases are TGCGCCAGCAGCCCAACGAGGGACAGTTACCAGCATTTT. Amino acids: CASSPTRDSYQHF.